This T cell receptor beta chain was profiled in a study of T cells after yellow fever vaccination. Study-wide findings and caveats: Post-booster reappearance was seen for most primary-vaccination clones (about 96% CD4, roughly 88% CD8).

Turning to this clonotype: Its antigen remains unknown.

CDR3 length equals 14 residues. The V segment lost 3 bases and the J segment 7 bases; nucleotides outside the gene matches: 5. Germline loops: CDR1 KGHSH, CDR2 LQKENI. Using its own MiXCR run on the 5' RACE reads, TCRdb lists one record per CDR3 protein. The sample includes around 590,000 distinct CDR3 sequences, 12% seen only once; the top ten take about 15%. The TCR comes from a man younger than 45 who received the YFV17D yellow fever vaccine. The V call is TRBV18, the J call TRBJ2-1, with 8 bases matching TRBD1. The sample consisted of PBMCs, taken on the day of the yellow fever booster vaccination. In DNA, the CDR3 is TGTGCCAGCTCACCCGGGACAGGAGGTAATGAGCAGTTCTTC. It specifies CASSPGTGGNEQFF.